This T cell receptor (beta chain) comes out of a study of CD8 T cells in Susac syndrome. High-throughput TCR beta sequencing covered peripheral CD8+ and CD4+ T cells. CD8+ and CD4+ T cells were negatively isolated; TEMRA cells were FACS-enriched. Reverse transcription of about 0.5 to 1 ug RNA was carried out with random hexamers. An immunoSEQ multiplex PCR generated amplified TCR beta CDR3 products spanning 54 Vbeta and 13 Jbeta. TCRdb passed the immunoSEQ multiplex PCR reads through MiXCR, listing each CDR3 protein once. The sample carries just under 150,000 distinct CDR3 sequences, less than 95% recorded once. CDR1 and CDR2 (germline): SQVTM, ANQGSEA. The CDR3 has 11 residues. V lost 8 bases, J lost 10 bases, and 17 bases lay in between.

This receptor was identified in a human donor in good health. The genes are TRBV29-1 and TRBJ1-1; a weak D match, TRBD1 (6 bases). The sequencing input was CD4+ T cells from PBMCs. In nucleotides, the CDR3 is TGCAGCCCCGGGGGGGCAGGTGGAGCTTTCTTT. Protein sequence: CSPGGAGGAFF.